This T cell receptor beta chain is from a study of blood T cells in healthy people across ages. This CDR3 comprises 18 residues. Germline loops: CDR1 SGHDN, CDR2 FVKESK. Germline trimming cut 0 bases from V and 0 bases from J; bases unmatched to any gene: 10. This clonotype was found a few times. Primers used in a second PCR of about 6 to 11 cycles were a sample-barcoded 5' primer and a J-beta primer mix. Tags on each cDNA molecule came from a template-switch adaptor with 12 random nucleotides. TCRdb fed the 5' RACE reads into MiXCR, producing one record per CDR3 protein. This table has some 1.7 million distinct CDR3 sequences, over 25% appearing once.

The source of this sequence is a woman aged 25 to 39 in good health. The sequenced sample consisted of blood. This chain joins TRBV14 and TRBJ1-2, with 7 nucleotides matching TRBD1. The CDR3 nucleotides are TGTGCCAGCAGCCAAGAGGTCGGGACAGAGAAAACTAACTATGGCTACACCTTC. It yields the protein CASSQEVGTEKTNYGYTF.